This record looks at one TCR beta chain sequence and its context. The antigen remains unidentified. Germline values: CDR1 MGHRA, CDR2 YSYEKL. The length of the CDR3 is 16 residues. The V gene end was trimmed by 0 bases and the J gene end by 7 bases; junction bases not matched to a gene: 8. These data originate in a study of cytomegalovirus exposure and HLA in healthy donors. Study conclusions and caveats: Most observed TCR sequences were rare, whereas some public TCRs were detected in many donors. According to a later analysis, most TCR beta chains associated with CMV appeared HLA-restricted.

Amplification used 60 Vbeta primers and 13 Jbeta primers. Sequencing was performed with immunoSEQ multiplex PCR; in TCRdb, only in-frame clones are kept and a portion is missing. The table includes around 170,000 clones, around 77% detected once. Participants comprised healthy donors of bone marrow. The TCR originated in a man between 60 and 75 years old in good health and CMV-seronegative. The sample consisted of PBMCs. The chain links TRBV4-1 to TRBJ1-5; 8 bases align to TRBD1. This CDR3 reads CASSQDRQGAYQPQHF. The CDR3 nucleotides are TGCGCCAGCAGCCAAGATCGGCAGGGGGCTTACCAGCCCCAGCATTTT.